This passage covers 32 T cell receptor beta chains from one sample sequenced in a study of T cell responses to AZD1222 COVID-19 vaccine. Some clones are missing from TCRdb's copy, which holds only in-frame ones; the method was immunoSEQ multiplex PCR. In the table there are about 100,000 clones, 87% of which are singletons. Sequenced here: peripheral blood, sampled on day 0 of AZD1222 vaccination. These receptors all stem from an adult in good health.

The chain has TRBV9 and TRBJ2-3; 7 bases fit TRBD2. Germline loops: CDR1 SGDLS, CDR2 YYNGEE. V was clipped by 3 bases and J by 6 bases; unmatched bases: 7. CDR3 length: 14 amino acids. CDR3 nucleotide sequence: TGTGCCAGCAGCGGGGGACTAACCCAGGATACGCAGTATTTT. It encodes CASSGGLTQDTQYF. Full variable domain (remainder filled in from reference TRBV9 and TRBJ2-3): DSGVTQTPKHLITATGQRVTLRCSPRSGDLSVYWYQQSLDQGLQFLIQYYNGEERAKGNILERFSAQQFPDLHSELNLSSLELGDSALYFCASSGGLTQDTQYFGPGTRLTVL.

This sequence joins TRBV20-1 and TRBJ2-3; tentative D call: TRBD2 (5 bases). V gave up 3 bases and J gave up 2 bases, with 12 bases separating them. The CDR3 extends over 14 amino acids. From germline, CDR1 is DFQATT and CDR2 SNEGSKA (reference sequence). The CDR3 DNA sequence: TGCAGTGCTAGTGTCATTAGCGACACAGATACGCAGTATTTT. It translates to CSASVISDTDTQYF.

The CDR3 here is CASNGGSVSGYTF. The CDR3 coding sequence is TGTGCCAGCAATGGGGGGTCTGTTAGTGGCTACACCTTC. The chain couples TRBV6-5 to TRBJ1-2; maybe TRBD1 (5 bases). CDR1 is MNHEY, CDR2 SVGAGI, per germline. Trimming stripped 7 bases from V and 7 bases from J, with 16 bases between. This CDR3 spans 13 amino acids.

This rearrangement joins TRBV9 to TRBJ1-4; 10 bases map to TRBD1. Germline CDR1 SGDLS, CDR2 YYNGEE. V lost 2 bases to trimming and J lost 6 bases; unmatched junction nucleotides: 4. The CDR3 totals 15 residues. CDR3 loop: CASSVSTGGDEKLFF. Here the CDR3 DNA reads TGTGCCAGCAGCGTGTCGACAGGGGGCGATGAAAAACTGTTTTTT.

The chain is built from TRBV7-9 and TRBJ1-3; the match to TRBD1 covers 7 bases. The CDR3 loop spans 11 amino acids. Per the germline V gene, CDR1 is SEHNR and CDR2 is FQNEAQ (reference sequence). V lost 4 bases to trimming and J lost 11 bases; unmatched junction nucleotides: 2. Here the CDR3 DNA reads TGTGCCAGCAGCTCGGACAGGCCCATATATTTT. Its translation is CASSSDRPIYF.

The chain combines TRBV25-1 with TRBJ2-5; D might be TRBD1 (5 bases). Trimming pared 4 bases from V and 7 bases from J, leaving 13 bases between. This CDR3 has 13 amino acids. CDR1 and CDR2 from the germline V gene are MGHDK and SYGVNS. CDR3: CASSVGLLGTQYF. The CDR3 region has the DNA TGTGCCAGCAGTGTGGGGCTCCTAGGGACCCAGTACTTC.

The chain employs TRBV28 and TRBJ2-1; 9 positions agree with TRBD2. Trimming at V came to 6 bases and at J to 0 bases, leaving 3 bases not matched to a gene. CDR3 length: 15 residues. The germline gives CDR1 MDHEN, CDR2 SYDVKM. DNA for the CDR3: TGTGCCAGCAGCTTGACTAGCGGCTCCTACAATGAGCAGTTCTTC. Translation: CASSLTSGSYNEQFF.

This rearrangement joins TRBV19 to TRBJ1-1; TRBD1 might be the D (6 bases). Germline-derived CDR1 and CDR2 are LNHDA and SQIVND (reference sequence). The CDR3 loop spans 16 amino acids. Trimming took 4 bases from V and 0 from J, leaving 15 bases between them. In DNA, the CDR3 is TGTGCCAGTAGTAGGGGGGGGCGCGTGGTGAACACTGAAGCTTTCTTT. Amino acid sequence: CASSRGGRVVNTEAFF.

This chain's CDR3 is CASRADPRDTEAFF. The CDR3 nucleotides are TGTGCCAGCAGAGCTGATCCGAGGGACACTGAAGCTTTCTTT. This chain joins TRBV7-3 and TRBJ1-1, with D hard to call. Deletions cut 6 bases from V and 3 bases from J, with 14 bases between. There are 14 residues in the CDR3. Germline CDR1 SGHTA, CDR2 FQGTGA.

CDR3 DNA sequence: TGTGCCAGTAGCATGGCCGGGGGCGGAAGCAATCAGCCCCAGCATTTT. The encoded protein is CASSMAGGGSNQPQHF. The gene calls are TRBV19 and TRBJ1-5; tentative D call: TRBD1 (6 bases). CDR1 and CDR2 (germline): LNHDA, SQIVND (reference sequence). The V and J ends lost 6 bases and 1 base respectively, with 16 bases between them. CDR3 length equals 16 residues.

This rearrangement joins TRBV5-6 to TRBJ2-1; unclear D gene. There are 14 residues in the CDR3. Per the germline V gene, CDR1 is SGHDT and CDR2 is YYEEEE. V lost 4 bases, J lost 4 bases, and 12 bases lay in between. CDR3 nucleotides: TGTGCCAGCAGCCCTCGTGGGGTGTACAATGAGCAGTTCTTC. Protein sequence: CASSPRGVYNEQFF. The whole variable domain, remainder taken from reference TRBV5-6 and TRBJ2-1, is DAGVTQSPTHLIKTRGQQVTLRCSPKSGHDTVSWYQQALGQGPQFIFQYYEEEERQRGNFPDRFSGHQFPNYSSELNVNALLLGDSALYLCASSPRGVYNEQFFGPGTRLTVL.

The CDR3 nucleotides are TGTGCCTGGAGTGAAGGGGTCGACACCGGGGAGCTGTTTTTT. This encodes CAWSEGVDTGELFF. This chain joins TRBV30 and TRBJ2-2; the D gene is possibly TRBD1 (5 bases). This CDR3 comprises 14 residues. Trimming shortened V by 1 base and J by 3 bases, and 9 bases separated the two germline ends. Germline-derived CDR1 and CDR2 are GTSNPN and SVGIG (reference sequence).

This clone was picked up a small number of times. In nucleotides, the CDR3 is TGTGCCAGCAGTTTATGGGGGATGCGCGGCTACACCTTC. Protein sequence: CASSLWGMRGYTF. V gene TRBV28 combines with J gene TRBJ1-2; D not certain. The length of the CDR3 is 13 residues. Germline CDR1 is MDHEN and CDR2 is SYDVKM. V lost 0 bases to trimming and J lost 8 bases, with 10 bases between them.

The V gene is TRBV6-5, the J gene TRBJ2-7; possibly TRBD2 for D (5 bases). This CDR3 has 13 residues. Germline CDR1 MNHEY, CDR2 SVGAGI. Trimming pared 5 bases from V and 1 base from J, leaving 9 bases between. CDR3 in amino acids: CASSPAGSYEQYF. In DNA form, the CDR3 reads TGTGCCAGCAGTCCCGCGGGTTCCTACGAGCAGTACTTC.

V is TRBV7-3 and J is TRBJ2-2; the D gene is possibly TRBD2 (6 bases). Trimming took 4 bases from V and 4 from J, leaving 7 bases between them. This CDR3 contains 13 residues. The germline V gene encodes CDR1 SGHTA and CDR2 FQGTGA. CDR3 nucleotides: TGTGCCAGCAGCTGGCGGGGCACCGGGGAGCTGTTTTTT. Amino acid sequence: CASSWRGTGELFF. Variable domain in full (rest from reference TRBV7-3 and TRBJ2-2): GAGVSQTPSNKVTEKGKYVELRCDPISGHTALYWYRQSLGQGPEFLIYFQGTGAADDSGLPNDRFFAVRPEGSVSTLKIQRTERGDSAVYLCASSWRGTGELFFGEGSRLTVL.

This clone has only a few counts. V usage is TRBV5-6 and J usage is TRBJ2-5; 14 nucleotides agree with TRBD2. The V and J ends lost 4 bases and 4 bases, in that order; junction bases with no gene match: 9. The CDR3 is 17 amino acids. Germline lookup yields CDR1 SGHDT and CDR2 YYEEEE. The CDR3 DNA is TGTGCCAGCAGCCCTGGGACTAGCGGGAGAGTGATAGAGACCCAGTACTTC. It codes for CASSPGTSGRVIETQYF.

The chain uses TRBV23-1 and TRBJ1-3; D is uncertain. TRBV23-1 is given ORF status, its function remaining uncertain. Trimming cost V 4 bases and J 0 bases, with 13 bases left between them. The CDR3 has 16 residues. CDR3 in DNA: TGCGCCAGCAGTCCAGATGGACTCACCTCTGGAAACACCATATATTTT. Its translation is CASSPDGLTSGNTIYF.

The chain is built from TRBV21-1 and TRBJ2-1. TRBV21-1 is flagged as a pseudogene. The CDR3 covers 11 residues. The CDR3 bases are TGTGCCAGCAGGGATAGCAGGTTGCGGTTCTTC. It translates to CASRDSRLRFF.

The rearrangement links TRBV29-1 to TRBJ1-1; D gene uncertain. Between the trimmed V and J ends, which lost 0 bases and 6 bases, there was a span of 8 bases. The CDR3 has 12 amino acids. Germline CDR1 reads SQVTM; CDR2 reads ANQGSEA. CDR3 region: CSVEERKSEAFF. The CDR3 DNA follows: TGCAGCGTTGAAGAACGAAAATCTGAAGCTTTCTTT.

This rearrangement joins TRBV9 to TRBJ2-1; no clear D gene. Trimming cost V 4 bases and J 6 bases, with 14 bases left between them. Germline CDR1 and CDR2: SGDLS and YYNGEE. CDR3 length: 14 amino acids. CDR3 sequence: CASSFHRDLNEQFF. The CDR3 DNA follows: TGTGCCAGCAGCTTTCACAGAGACCTCAATGAGCAGTTCTTC.

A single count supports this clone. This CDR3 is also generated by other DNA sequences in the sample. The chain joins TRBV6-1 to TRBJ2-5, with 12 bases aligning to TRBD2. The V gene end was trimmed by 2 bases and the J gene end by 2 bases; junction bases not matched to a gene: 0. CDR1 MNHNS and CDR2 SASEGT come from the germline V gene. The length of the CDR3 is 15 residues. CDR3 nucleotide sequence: TGTGCCAGCAGTGAACTAGCGGGGGGGCAAGAGACCCAGTACTTC. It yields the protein CASSELAGGQETQYF.

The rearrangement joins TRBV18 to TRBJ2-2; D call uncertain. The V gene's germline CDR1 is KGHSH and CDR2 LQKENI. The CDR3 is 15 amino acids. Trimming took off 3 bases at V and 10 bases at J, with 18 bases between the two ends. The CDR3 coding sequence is TGTGCCAGCTCACCCGGGTCTAGGGTGACGGTGGAGCTGTTTTTT. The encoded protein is CASSPGSRVTVELFF.

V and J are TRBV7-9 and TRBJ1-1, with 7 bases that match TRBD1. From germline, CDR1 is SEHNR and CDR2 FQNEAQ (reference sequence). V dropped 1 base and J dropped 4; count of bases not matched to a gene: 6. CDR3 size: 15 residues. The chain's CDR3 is CASSLEGAGSTEAFF. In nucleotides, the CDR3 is TGTGCCAGCAGCTTAGAGGGGGCTGGGAGCACTGAAGCTTTCTTT.

The CDR3 DNA reads as TGTGCCATCAGGAGTCACGGCGAGCAGTACTTC. This sequence encodes CAIRSHGEQYF. The rearrangement uses TRBV10-3 and TRBJ2-7; D gene uncertain. Trimming removed 6 bases from V and 6 bases from J, with 9 bases in between. Germline CDR1 reads ENHRY; CDR2 reads SYGVKD. This CDR3 spans 11 amino acids.

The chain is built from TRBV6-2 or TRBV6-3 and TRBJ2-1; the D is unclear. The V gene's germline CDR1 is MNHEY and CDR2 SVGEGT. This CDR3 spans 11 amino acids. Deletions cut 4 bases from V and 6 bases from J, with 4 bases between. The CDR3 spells CASSSRNEQFF. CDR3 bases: TGTGCCAGCAGTTCCCGCAATGAGCAGTTCTTC.

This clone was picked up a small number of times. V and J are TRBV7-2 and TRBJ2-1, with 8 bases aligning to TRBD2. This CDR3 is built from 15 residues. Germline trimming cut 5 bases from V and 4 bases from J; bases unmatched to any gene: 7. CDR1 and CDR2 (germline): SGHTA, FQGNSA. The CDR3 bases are TGTGCCAGCAGCCCCCCGAGCGGGAGTTACAATGAGCAGTTCTTC. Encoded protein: CASSPPSGSYNEQFF.

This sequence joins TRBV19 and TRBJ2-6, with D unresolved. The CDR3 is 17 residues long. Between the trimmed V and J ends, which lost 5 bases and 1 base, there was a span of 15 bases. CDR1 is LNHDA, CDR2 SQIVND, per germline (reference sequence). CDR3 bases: TGTGCCAGTAGTTTAACCCCTCAAACTTCTGGGGCCAACGTCCTGACTTTC. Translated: CASSLTPQTSGANVLTF.

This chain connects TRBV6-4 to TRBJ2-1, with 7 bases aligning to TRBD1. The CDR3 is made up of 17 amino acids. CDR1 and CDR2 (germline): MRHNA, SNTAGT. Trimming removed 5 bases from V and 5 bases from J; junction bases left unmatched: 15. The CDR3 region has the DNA TGTGCCAGCAGTCCTCTGACTCCCGGGACAGACAACAATGAGCAGTTCTTC. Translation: CASSPLTPGTDNNEQFF.

The chain's CDR3 is CASSLALTGGDYGYTF. The CDR3 DNA sequence: TGTGCCAGCAGCTTGGCCTTGACAGGGGGCGACTATGGCTACACCTTC. The chain couples TRBV5-4 to TRBJ1-2; 10 bases are shared with TRBD1. CDR3 size: 16 residues. Germline-derived CDR1 and CDR2 are SGHNT and YYREEE (reference sequence). The V gene end was trimmed by 0 bases and the J gene end by 3 bases; junction bases not matched to a gene: 5.

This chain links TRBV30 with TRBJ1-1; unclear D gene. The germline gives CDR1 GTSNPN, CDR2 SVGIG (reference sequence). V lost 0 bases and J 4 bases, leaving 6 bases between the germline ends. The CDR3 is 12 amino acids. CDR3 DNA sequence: TGTGCCTGGAGTGTAAGGTCCACTGAAGCTTTCTTT. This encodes CAWSVRSTEAFF. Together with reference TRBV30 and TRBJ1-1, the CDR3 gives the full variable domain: SQTIHQWPATLVQPVGSPLSLECTVEGTSNPNLYWYRQAAGRGLQLLFYSVGIGQISSEVPQNLSASRPQDRQFILSSKKLLLSDSGFYLCAWSVRSTEAFFGQGTRLTVV.

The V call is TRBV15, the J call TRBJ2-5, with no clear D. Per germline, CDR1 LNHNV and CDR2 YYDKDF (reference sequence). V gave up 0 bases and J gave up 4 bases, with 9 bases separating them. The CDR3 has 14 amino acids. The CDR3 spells CATSRDLGGETQYF. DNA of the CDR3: TGTGCCACCAGCAGAGATTTGGGTGGAGAGACCCAGTACTTC.

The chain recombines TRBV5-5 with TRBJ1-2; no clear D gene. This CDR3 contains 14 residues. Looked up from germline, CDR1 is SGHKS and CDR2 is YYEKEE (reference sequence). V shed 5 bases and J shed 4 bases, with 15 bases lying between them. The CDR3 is CASRLLGRSYGYTF. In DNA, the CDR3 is TGTGCCAGCAGACTTTTAGGGCGTAGCTATGGCTACACCTTC.